Below, 27 T cell receptor beta chains from the same sample are listed, as sequenced in a study of cytomegalovirus exposure and HLA in healthy donors. Sequencing was performed with immunoSEQ multiplex PCR; in TCRdb, only in-frame clones are kept and a portion is missing. The table records 60,000 to 75,000 clones, more than 90% of them present only once. Sample: PBMCs. These receptors were collected from a man in his late teens or twenties in good health and CMV-seronegative.

This chain connects TRBV14 to TRBJ2-1; 9 nucleotides line up with TRBD2. The CDR3 consists of 15 residues. V lost 4 bases, J lost 8 bases, and 9 bases stayed unmatched. Germline values: CDR1 SGHDN, CDR2 FVKESK. The CDR3 protein is CASSLVRAGGYEQFF. CDR3 coding DNA: TGTGCCAGCAGCCTCGTTCGAGCGGGAGGTTATGAGCAGTTCTTC.

CDR3 nucleotides: TGTGCCAGCAGCATCCGGGACTCAGGTGCCTACAATGAGCAGTTCTTC. Translation gives CASSIRDSGAYNEQFF. V is TRBV9 and J is TRBJ2-1; TRBD2 might be the D (6 bases). The CDR3 totals 16 residues. Trimming pared 4 bases from V and 2 bases from J, leaving 16 bases between. The germline V gene has CDR1 SGDLS and CDR2 YYNGEE.

The V and J genes are TRBV10-1 and TRBJ1-4; tentatively, D is TRBD1 (6 bases). The CDR3 loop spans 13 amino acids. CDR1 and CDR2 (germline): WNHNN, SYGVQD (reference sequence). V gave up 3 bases and J gave up 11 bases, with 13 bases separating them. The CDR3 nucleotides read TGCGCCAGCAGTGACCAGGCAGGGGCCAAACTGTTTTTT. Protein: CASSDQAGAKLFF.

The V call is TRBV28, the J call TRBJ2-5; a weak D match, TRBD1 (5 bases). V was pared by 2 bases and J by 0 bases, with 10 bases between. The CDR3 covers 15 residues. In germline, CDR1 is MDHEN, CDR2 SYDVKM. The CDR3 DNA sequence: TGTGCCAGCAGTTTAGAGGTCAGGGACCAAGAGACCCAGTACTTC. Its protein product is CASSLEVRDQETQYF.

This chain links TRBV30 with TRBJ2-1; 11 positions match TRBD1. CDR1 GTSNPN and CDR2 SVGIG come from the germline V gene (reference sequence). The CDR3 is made up of 14 amino acids. Trimming at V came to 5 bases and at J to 7 bases, leaving 7 bases not matched to a gene. CDR3 in DNA: TGTGCCTGGTTTGTGGGACAGGGGGTTAATGAGCAGTTCTTC. Translated, it gives CAWFVGQGVNEQFF.

The chain links TRBV4-3 to TRBJ2-3; the D gene is possibly TRBD2 (5 bases). Looked up from germline, CDR1 is LGHNA and CDR2 is YSLEER. V lost 0 bases to trimming and J lost 0 bases, with 13 bases between them. The CDR3 covers 17 residues. CDR3 region: CASSQDSSGTSTDTQYF. DNA for the CDR3: TGCGCCAGCAGCCAAGATTCGTCGGGAACTAGCACAGATACGCAGTATTTT.

V gene TRBV18 combines with J gene TRBJ2-1, with TRBD2 matching over 7 bases. This CDR3 comprises 16 residues. V lost 3 bases and J lost 3; bases outside the gene matches: 8. Per germline, CDR1 KGHSH and CDR2 LQKENI. CDR3 amino acids: CASSPEGGMGYNEQFF. CDR3 DNA sequence: TGTGCCAGCTCACCCGAGGGAGGGATGGGCTACAATGAGCAGTTCTTC.

The chain combines TRBV27 with TRBJ1-1, with 7 bases identical to TRBD1. The V segment lost 4 bases and the J segment 11 bases; nucleotides outside the gene matches: 10. Germline lookup yields CDR1 MNHEY and CDR2 SMNVEV (reference sequence). This CDR3 spans 13 amino acids. Written as DNA, the CDR3 is TGTGCCAGCAGTTACCGGGACAGCTTTGGGGCTTTCTTT. It is translated as CASSYRDSFGAFF.

The chain joins TRBV4-2 to TRBJ2-7; TRBD2 is a possible D gene (6 bases). Deletions cut 3 bases from V and 6 bases from J, with 9 bases between. The CDR3 is 12 residues long. Germline CDR1 LGHNA, CDR2 YNFKEQ. The CDR3 region has the DNA TGTGCCAGCAGCCAGAAGGGAGGCGAGCAGTACTTC. Translated: CASSQKGGEQYF.

V usage is TRBV7-9 and J usage is TRBJ1-4; a possible D gene is TRBD1 (6 bases). Germline V CDR1 and CDR2: SEHNR, FQNEAQ (reference sequence). V gave up 0 bases and J gave up 7 bases, with 15 bases separating them. CDR3 size: 16 residues. CDR3 sequence (DNA): TGTGCCAGCAGCTTAGCGGGGCCCCCAGGGGTTGAAAAACTGTTTTTT. Its protein product is CASSLAGPPGVEKLFF.

J is TRBJ2-7 and V is TRBV6-1; D is perhaps TRBD2 (6 bases). The CDR3 is made up of 13 amino acids. Germline-derived CDR1 and CDR2 are MNHNS and SASEGT. The germline V and J ends were trimmed by 8 bases and 2 bases, with 13 bases remaining between them. CDR3 DNA sequence: TGTGCCAGCTCCTCGCGGGACCCCTACGAGCAGTACTTC. It specifies CASSSRDPYEQYF.

The rearrangement links TRBV6-1 to TRBJ1-1, with TRBD1 as a possible D gene (6 bases). The V end was cut by 7 bases, the J end by 1 base, with 10 bases between. The germline gives CDR1 MNHNS, CDR2 SASEGT. This CDR3 has 13 amino acids. This chain's CDR3 is CASKRQENTEAFF. CDR3 nucleotide sequence: TGTGCCAGCAAGAGACAGGAGAACACTGAAGCTTTCTTT.

The chain combines TRBV30 with TRBJ1-6; D gene uncertain. The V gene lost 3 bases and the J gene lost 10 bases, with 10 bases spanning the gap. This CDR3 comprises 12 residues. Germline V gives CDR1 GTSNPN, CDR2 SVGIG (reference sequence). The CDR3 region has the DNA TGTGCCTGGAGGGGCCTGGGCTCACCCCTCCACTTT. Amino acids: CAWRGLGSPLHF.

This chain's CDR3 is CASSVDGRFITGELFF. For the CDR3, the DNA is TGTGCCAGCAGCGTAGACGGGAGATTCATAACCGGGGAGCTGTTTTTT. The chain carries TRBV9 and TRBJ2-2, with a possible D match to TRBD2 (6 bases). The CDR3 extends over 16 amino acids. Looked up from germline, CDR1 is SGDLS and CDR2 is YYNGEE. The V gene lost 0 bases and the J gene lost 5 bases, with 14 bases spanning the gap.

This chain connects TRBV28 to TRBJ1-1; TRBD1 might be the D (5 bases). This CDR3 has 14 amino acids. Per the germline V gene, CDR1 is MDHEN and CDR2 is SYDVKM. Trimming took off 9 bases at V and 6 bases at J, with 20 bases between the two ends. CDR3 sequence reads: CARQTGEAYPEAFF. Here the CDR3 DNA reads TGTGCCAGGCAAACGGGGGAGGCGTACCCTGAAGCTTTCTTT.

J is TRBJ2-7 and V is TRBV6-5; D is undetermined. This CDR3 is built from 11 residues. Looked up from germline, CDR1 is MNHEY and CDR2 is SVGAGI. Between the trimmed V and J ends, which lost 0 bases and 6 bases, there was a span of 3 bases. The CDR3 nucleotides read TGTGCCAGCAGTTACTCCAGCGAGCAGTACTTC. It encodes CASSYSSEQYF.

The V and J genes are TRBV23-1 and TRBJ1-5; D gene uncertain. TRBV23-1 carries the ORF label, with uncertain function. The CDR3 has 15 residues. Trimming pared 5 bases from V and 4 bases from J, leaving 15 bases between. CDR3 DNA sequence: TGCGCCAGCAGTAACCTTCGGGGTTTGAATCAGCCCCAGCATTTT. Residues: CASSNLRGLNQPQHF.

This rearrangement joins TRBV5-6 to TRBJ2-7; TRBD1 is a possible D gene (6 bases). Germline loops: CDR1 SGHDT, CDR2 YYEEEE. V was pared by 4 bases and J by 7 bases, with 15 bases between. The CDR3 consists of 13 residues. The CDR3 DNA reads TGTGCCAGCAGCCGGGACATAGCAGGAGAGCAGTACTTC. It codes for CASSRDIAGEQYF.

The V and J genes are TRBV27 and TRBJ2-5, with D unclear. CDR3 length: 15 residues. The germline gives CDR1 MNHEY, CDR2 SMNVEV (reference sequence). V lost 5 bases to trimming and J lost 0 bases, with 13 bases between them. The CDR3 here is CASSNQAPYQETQYF. CDR3 coding DNA: TGTGCCAGCAGTAATCAGGCCCCCTACCAAGAGACCCAGTACTTC.

This clone has a single count. The chain is built from TRBV5-1 and TRBJ2-1; no clear D gene. This CDR3 is 18 amino acids long. In germline, CDR1 is SGHRS, CDR2 YFSETQ. V was pared by 3 bases and J by 0 bases, with 19 bases between. CDR3 nucleotide sequence: TGCGCCAGCAGCTGGTTCGGGTTGACCCCTAGCTCCTACAATGAGCAGTTCTTC. Translation gives CASSWFGLTPSSYNEQFF.

In DNA form, the CDR3 reads TGTGCCAGCAGCTTTAGCCCGGGAGATACGCAGTATTTT. Amino acid sequence: CASSFSPGDTQYF. V gene TRBV11-2 combines with J gene TRBJ2-3, with unresolved D. Germline V CDR1 and CDR2: SGHAT, FQNNGV. Trimming took 3 bases from V and 5 from J, leaving 9 bases between them. CDR3 length equals 13 residues.

This clone was picked up one time. The chain recombines TRBV10-1 with TRBJ2-3; TRBD1 matches at 7 bases. J lost 2 bases, V lost 2 bases, and 10 bases had no gene match. This CDR3 comprises 17 residues. Germline V gene sequence: CDR1 WNHNN, CDR2 SYGVQD (reference sequence). In nucleotides, the CDR3 is TGCGCCAGCAGTGAGGACAGGGTAGTCTTATACACAGATACGCAGTATTTT. Amino acid sequence: CASSEDRVVLYTDTQYF.

This chain joins TRBV7-2 and TRBJ2-1; 12 nucleotides align to TRBD1. Germline CDR1 SGHTA, CDR2 FQGNSA. Trimming removed 5 bases from V and 7 bases from J; junction bases left unmatched: 3. The CDR3 length is 14 residues. This CDR3 is CASSTGQGANEQFF. Written as DNA, the CDR3 is TGTGCCAGCAGCACGGGACAGGGGGCGAATGAGCAGTTCTTC.

The V gene is TRBV10-3, the J gene TRBJ2-1; 10 bases are shared with TRBD2. Trimming removed 5 bases from V and 4 bases from J; junction bases left unmatched: 5. There are 15 residues in the CDR3. CDR1 is ENHRY, CDR2 SYGVKD, per germline. CDR3 nucleotides: TGTGCCATCAGTCCCGGGACTAGCGATTACAATGAGCAGTTCTTC. It yields the protein CAISPGTSDYNEQFF.

The J gene is TRBJ2-7, the V gene TRBV9; maybe TRBD2 (6 bases). CDR3 length: 16 residues. V lost 0 bases to trimming and J lost 1 base, with 14 bases between them. Germline loops: CDR1 SGDLS, CDR2 YYNGEE. CDR3 DNA: TGTGCCAGCAGCGTAGGGCCCCGCGGGAATTCCTACGAGCAGTACTTC. Its protein is CASSVGPRGNSYEQYF. Supplemented by reference TRBV9 and TRBJ2-7, the full variable domain reads DSGVTQTPKHLITATGQRVTLRCSPRSGDLSVYWYQQSLDQGLQFLIQYYNGEERAKGNILERFSAQQFPDLHSELNLSSLELGDSALYFCASSVGPRGNSYEQYFGPGTRLTVT.

This chain joins TRBV27 and TRBJ2-6; perhaps TRBD1 as D (5 bases). The CDR3 extends over 15 amino acids. Trimming stripped 5 bases from V and 7 bases from J, with 15 bases between. Germline CDR1 MNHEY, CDR2 SMNVEV (reference sequence). The CDR3 loop reads CASSPQPGSANVLTF. In DNA, the CDR3 is TGTGCCAGCAGTCCACAGCCAGGGTCTGCCAACGTCCTGACTTTC.

The V gene is TRBV20-1, the J gene TRBJ1-2; D may be TRBD1 (6 bases). The CDR3 totals 11 residues. From germline, CDR1 is DFQATT and CDR2 SNEGSKA (reference sequence). With 3 bases removed from V and 14 bases from J, the gap between germline ends came to 16 bases. The chain's CDR3 is CSARPGGVRTF. CDR3 bases: TGCAGTGCTAGGCCGGGGGGCGTAAGAACCTTC.